This T cell receptor (beta chain) was identified during a study of OX40 agonist ivuxolimab in advanced cancers. Study-wide context: Partial responses were achieved by three patients, of whom one had hepatocellular carcinoma and two had cutaneous melanoma. Study conclusions and caveats: CD4+ and CD8+ blood T cells expanded clonally by week 6 at 0.1 to 3.0 mg/kg.

This CDR3 comprises 18 residues. CDR1 and CDR2 (germline): LNHDA, SQIVND (reference sequence). Note on this clone: Antigen specificity is unknown. At one of its ends the junction is not consistent with the germline gene, which may arise from a read error.

Profiled with immunoSEQ multiplex PCR; TCRdb holds only in-frame clones, not every one. The sample records about 47,000 clones, 70% to 90% being singletons. Source: CD4+ or CD8+ T cells sorted from blood, taken in a trial of the OX40 agonist ivuxolimab. This receptor was identified in an adult with an advanced solid tumor such as melanoma, head and neck, liver or kidney cancer. The J gene is TRBJ2-1, the V gene TRBV19; TRBD2 matches 15 bases. The CDR3 sequence: CATTLRTSGGASCNEQFF. The DNA for the CDR3 is TGTGCCACCACATTAAGGACTAGCGGGGGGGCCTCCTGCAATGAGCAGTTCTTC.